Listed below are T cell receptor beta chains from one sample, sequenced in a study of beta chain features in type 1 diabetes. Sequenced by immunoSEQ multiplex PCR; TCRdb stores in-frame clones only, minus some. The profile shows around 150,000 clones, about 10% of them singletons. Source material: central memory CD4+ T cells from blood. Every receptor here comes from a woman younger than 45 with type 1 diabetes. The CDR3 runs from the conserved cysteine through the conserved F or W. A D gene is named only where the DNA matches it firmly. Size is stated for part of the rows, as once, few or many counts, or as a class when the clone is expanded.

cdr3_aa	cdr3_nt	clone_size	d_call	j_call	v_call
CASSFGLAVRELFF	TGTGCCAGCAGCTTCGGACTAGCGGTCCGGGAGCTGTTTTTT	few	TRBD2	TRBJ2-2	TRBV5-6
CASSSGTVTYEQYF	TGCGCCAGCAGCTCCGGGACAGTTACCTACGAGCAGTACTTC	-	TRBD1	TRBJ2-7	TRBV5-1
CSSIFSGSQFF	TGCAGCTCCATCTTTAGCGGGAGTCAGTTCTTC	-	TRBD2	TRBJ2-1	TRBV20-1
CASSVEGHPNEKLFF	TGTGCCAGCAGCGTAGAGGGACACCCTAATGAAAAACTGTTTTTT	few	-	TRBJ1-4	TRBV9
CASSAIDGFGGGYTF	TGTGCCAGCAGCGCCATCGACGGCTTCGGGGGGGGCTACACCTTC	few	-	TRBJ1-2	TRBV28
CASSQALGGHYGYTF	TGCGCCAGCAGCCAAGCACTAGGAGGGCACTATGGCTACACCTTC	few	-	TRBJ1-2	TRBV4-1
CASSQMSGSIYEQYF	TGCGCCAGCAGCCAAATGAGCGGGAGTATCTACGAGCAGTACTTC	-	TRBD2	TRBJ2-7	TRBV4-1
CASSAHRADNEQFF	TGCGCCAGCAGCGCCCACCGAGCGGACAATGAGCAGTTCTTC	-	-	TRBJ2-1	TRBV5-1
CSALGLAGAGDTQYF	TGCAGCGCCCTGGGGCTAGCGGGAGCCGGAGATACGCAGTATTTT	-	TRBD2	TRBJ2-3	TRBV29-1
CASSQAGGRGTEAFF	TGCGCCAGCAGCCAAGCGGGGGGCCGGGGGACTGAAGCTTTCTTT	-	-	TRBJ1-1	TRBV4-1
CASSITRNTEAFF	TGTGCCAGCAGCATCACAAGGAACACTGAAGCTTTCTTT	-	-	TRBJ1-1	TRBV7-6
CASSLVDGKETQYF	TGTGCCAGCAGCTTAGTAGACGGGAAAGAGACCCAGTACTTC	once	-	TRBJ2-5	TRBV7-2
CASRPGTSGSRETQYF	TGTGCCAGCAGGCCCGGGACTAGCGGGAGTAGAGAGACCCAGTACTTC	-	TRBD2	TRBJ2-5	TRBV5-4
CASSEERGTSYGYTF	TGTGCCAGCAGTGAAGAAAGGGGTACCAGTTATGGCTACACCTTC	few	-	TRBJ1-2	TRBV6-1
CASSFSPTDTQYF	TGTGCCAGCAGCTTTAGCCCCACAGATACGCAGTATTTT	few	-	TRBJ2-3	TRBV11-2
CASSLVRGNQPQHF	TGTGCCAGCAGTTTAGTACGGGGCAATCAGCCCCAGCATTTT	-	-	TRBJ1-5	TRBV27
CASSLDIAVQETQYF	TGCGCCAGCAGCTTGGATATTGCGGTGCAAGAGACCCAGTACTTC	few	-	TRBJ2-5	TRBV5-1
CASSHRTGGYEQYF	TGTGCCAGCTCACACCGGACAGGGGGCTACGAGCAGTACTTC	few	TRBD1	TRBJ2-7	TRBV18
CASSYRSGGNNTYEQYF	TGTGCCAGCAGCTATAGAAGCGGGGGGAATAACACCTACGAGCAGTACTTC	-	TRBD2	TRBJ2-7	TRBV7-2
CSVEDIGEGGDIQYF	TGCAGCGTTGAAGACATCGGGGAGGGGGGAGACATTCAGTACTTC	many	-	TRBJ2-4	TRBV29-1
CASSLTGQGADEQFF	TGTGCCAGCAGCTTAACGGGACAGGGGGCGGATGAGCAGTTCTTC	-	TRBD1	TRBJ2-1	TRBV7-3
CAWKGDAINEQFF	TGTGCCTGGAAGGGGGACGCAATCAATGAGCAGTTCTTC	-	-	TRBJ2-1	TRBV30
CASAGRGYNEQFF	TGCGCCAGCGCGGGCAGAGGCTACAATGAGCAGTTCTTC	few	-	TRBJ2-1	TRBV5-1
CASSPGGFDEQFF	TGTGCCAGCAGCCCGGGGGGGTTCGATGAGCAGTTCTTC	-	TRBD2	TRBJ2-1	TRBV14
CAWSQRWGNTDRFYEQYF	TGTGCCTGGAGTCAGAGGTGGGGAAATACTGACAGGTTCTACGAGCAGTACTTC	-	-	TRBJ2-7	TRBV30
CASSVARDYYNEQFF	TGTGCCAGCAGCGTAGCCCGGGACTACTACAATGAGCAGTTCTTC	-	TRBD2	TRBJ2-1	TRBV9
CASSWGLAGDEQFF	TGCGCCAGCAGCTGGGGACTAGCGGGAGATGAGCAGTTCTTC	few	TRBD2	TRBJ2-1	TRBV5-1
CASSLGVLAGLETQYF	TGCGCCAGCAGCTTGGGGGTCTTAGCGGGACTTGAGACCCAGTACTTC	few	TRBD2	TRBJ2-5	TRBV5-1
CASSFLGGSGTYEQYF	TGTGCCAGCAGCTTCCTAGGCGGGAGTGGGACCTACGAGCAGTACTTC	-	TRBD2	TRBJ2-7	TRBV7-8
CASSLGTAGNTIYF	TGTGCCAGCAGCTTAGGGACAGCTGGAAACACCATATATTTT	few	TRBD1	TRBJ1-3	TRBV7-3
CASRTREAVNTEAFF	TGTGCCAGCAGGACGCGCGAGGCGGTGAACACTGAAGCTTTCTTT	-	-	TRBJ1-1	TRBV2
CAWSVQLITGELFF	TGTGCCTGGAGTGTACAGCTAATCACCGGGGAGCTGTTTTTT	-	-	TRBJ2-2	TRBV30
CASSHTDVTGGRGYTF	TGTGCCAGCAGCCATACAGACGTGACAGGGGGAAGGGGCTACACCTTC	-	TRBD1	TRBJ1-2	TRBV5-6
CASSQDDRGNQPQHF	TGCGCCAGCAGCCAGGACGACAGGGGCAATCAGCCCCAGCATTTT	-	TRBD1	TRBJ1-5	TRBV4-1
CASSLEGGRAGANVLTF	TGTGCCAGCAGCTTGGAAGGGGGCCGGGCTGGGGCCAACGTCCTGACTTTC	-	TRBD1	TRBJ2-6	TRBV5-6
CSVEDATSGNYEQYF	TGCAGCGTTGAAGATGCGACTAGCGGGAACTACGAGCAGTACTTC	few	TRBD2	TRBJ2-7	TRBV29-1
CASSYGGGETQYF	TGTGCCAGCAGTTACGGGGGAGGGGAGACCCAGTACTTC	-	TRBD2	TRBJ2-5	TRBV6-6
CASSPNRPSYNEQFF	TGTGCCAGCAGCCCCAACAGGCCTTCCTACAATGAGCAGTTCTTC	few	-	TRBJ2-1	TRBV6-6
CASSLFAGYGKEAFF	TGTGCCAGCAGTTTATTTGCGGGTTACGGGAAAGAAGCTTTCTTT	-	-	TRBJ1-1	TRBV28
CASSITVGSTEAFF	TGTGCCAGTAGTATAACTGTGGGGAGCACTGAAGCTTTCTTT	-	-	TRBJ1-1	TRBV19
CASIEGTSGTETQYF	TGTGCCAGCATCGAAGGGACTAGCGGAACAGAGACCCAGTACTTC	-	TRBD2	TRBJ2-5	TRBV7-9
CASGTGVGYGYTF	TGTGCCAGCGGGACAGGGGTAGGGTATGGCTACACCTTC	many	TRBD1	TRBJ1-2	TRBV7-3
CASSSSATGDTEAFF	TGTGCCAGCAGCTCATCTGCGACAGGTGACACTGAAGCTTTCTTT	-	-	TRBJ1-1	TRBV7-3
CASSSGGTYEQYF	TGTGCCAGCAGTTCAGGGGGAACCTACGAGCAGTACTTC	-	TRBD1	TRBJ2-7	TRBV7-9
CASSMTAANYGYTF	TGTGCCAGCAGCATGACAGCAGCTAACTATGGCTACACCTTC	-	-	TRBJ1-2	TRBV21-1
CASSVEVGSYEQYF	TGTGCCAGCAGCGTAGAGGTAGGGAGCTACGAGCAGTACTTC	-	-	TRBJ2-7	TRBV9
CASSPLGDSVETEAFF	TGTGCCAGTAGCCCCCTTGGGGACAGCGTTGAGACTGAAGCTTTCTTT	-	TRBD1	TRBJ1-1	TRBV19
CAWSDPGTSLAEQFF	TGTGCCTGGAGTGACCCCGGGACTAGTCTTGCCGAGCAGTTCTTC	-	TRBD2	TRBJ2-1	TRBV30
CASNPSGRAGKETQYF	TGTGCCAGCAATCCTAGCGGGAGGGCCGGGAAAGAGACCCAGTACTTC	few	TRBD2	TRBJ2-5	TRBV2
CASSVGGSGYSYNEQFF	TGTGCCAGCAGCGTAGGAGGTAGCGGGTACTCCTACAATGAGCAGTTCTTC	few	TRBD2	TRBJ2-1	TRBV9
CASTHASGGRTEAFF	TGTGCCAGTACCCACGCGTCGGGGGGTCGGACTGAAGCTTTCTTT	few	-	TRBJ1-1	TRBV19
CASRPGVNQPQHF	TGCGCCAGCCGCCCAGGGGTCAATCAGCCCCAGCATTTT	few	-	TRBJ1-5	TRBV5-1